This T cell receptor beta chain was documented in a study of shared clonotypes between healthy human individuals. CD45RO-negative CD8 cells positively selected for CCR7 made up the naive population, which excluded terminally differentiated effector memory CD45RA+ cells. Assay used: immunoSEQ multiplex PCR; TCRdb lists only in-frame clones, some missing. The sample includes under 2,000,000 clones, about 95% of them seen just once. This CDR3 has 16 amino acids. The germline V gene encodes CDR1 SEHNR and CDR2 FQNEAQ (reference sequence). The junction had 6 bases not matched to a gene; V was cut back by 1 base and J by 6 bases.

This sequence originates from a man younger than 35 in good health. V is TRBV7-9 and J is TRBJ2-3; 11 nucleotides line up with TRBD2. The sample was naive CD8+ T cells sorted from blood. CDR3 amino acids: CASSLVMTSGTDTQYF. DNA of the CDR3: TGTGCCAGCAGCTTAGTCATGACTAGCGGGACTGATACGCAGTATTTT.